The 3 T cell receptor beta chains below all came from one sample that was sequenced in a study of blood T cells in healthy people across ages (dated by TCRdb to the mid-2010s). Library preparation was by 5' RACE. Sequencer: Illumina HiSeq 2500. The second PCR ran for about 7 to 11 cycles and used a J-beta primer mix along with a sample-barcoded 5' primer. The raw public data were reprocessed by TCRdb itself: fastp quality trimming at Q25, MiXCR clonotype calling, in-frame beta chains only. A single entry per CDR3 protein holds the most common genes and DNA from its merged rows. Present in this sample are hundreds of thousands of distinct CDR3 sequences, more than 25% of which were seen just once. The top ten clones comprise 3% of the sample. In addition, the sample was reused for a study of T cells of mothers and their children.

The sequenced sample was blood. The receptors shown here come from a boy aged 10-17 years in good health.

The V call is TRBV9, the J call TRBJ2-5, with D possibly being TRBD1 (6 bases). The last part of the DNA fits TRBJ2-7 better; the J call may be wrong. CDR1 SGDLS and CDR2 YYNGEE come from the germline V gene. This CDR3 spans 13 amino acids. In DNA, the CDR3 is TGTGCCAGCAGCGTAGCCCAGGGGCCCGAGCAGTACTTC. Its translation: CASSVAQGPEQYF.

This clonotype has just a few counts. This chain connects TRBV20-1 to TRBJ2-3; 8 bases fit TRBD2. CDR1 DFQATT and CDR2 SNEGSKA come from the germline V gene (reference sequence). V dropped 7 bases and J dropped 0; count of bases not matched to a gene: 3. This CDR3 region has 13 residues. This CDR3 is CSGIAGSTDTQYF. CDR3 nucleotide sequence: TGCAGTGGTATAGCGGGGAGCACAGATACGCAGTATTTT.

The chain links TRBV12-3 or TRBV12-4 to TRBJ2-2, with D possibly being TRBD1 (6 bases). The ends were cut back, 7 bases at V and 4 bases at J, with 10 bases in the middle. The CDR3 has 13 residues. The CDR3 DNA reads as TGTGCCAGCAAAATCAGGGGCACCGGGGAGCTGTTTTTT. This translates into CASKIRGTGELFF.